What follows are 21 T cell receptor beta chains derived from one specimen sequenced in a study of CD8+CD57+ T cells in acquired aplastic anemia. Genomic DNA served as template for TCR beta VDJ and CDR3 profiling. TCRdb re-derived calls from the reads in MiXCR, one entry per CDR3 protein. The table includes about 210,000 distinct CDR3 sequences, approximately 35% detected once. The source material was sorted CD4+, CD8+, or CD8+CD57+ T cells (not recorded which) from PBMCs. The receptors originated from a human donor in good health, serving as a control.

The CDR3 loop is CASRGQGASGYTF. The CDR3 coding sequence is TGTGCCAGCAGGGGACAGGGGGCGAGTGGCTACACCTTC. This chain joins TRBV2 and TRBJ1-2; 12 bases align to TRBD1. CDR3 length: 13 residues. V was pared by 6 bases and J by 7 bases, with 3 bases of the junction left unmatched. The germline gives CDR1 SNHLY, CDR2 FYNNEI.

This clonotype was seen at least ten times. This sequence joins TRBV20-1 and TRBJ2-1; either TRBD1 or TRBD2 may fit D (5 bases each). This CDR3 spans 12 amino acids. V lost 3 bases and J 13 bases, leaving 16 bases between the germline ends. Germline V lookup: CDR1 DFQATT, CDR2 SNEGSKA (reference sequence). The CDR3: CSARDSGIYQFF. In DNA, the CDR3 is TGCAGTGCTAGGGACTCAGGGATCTATCAGTTCTTC.

In this sample, this clonotype turned up many times. The V gene is TRBV7-9, the J gene TRBJ1-4; 8 bases agree with TRBD1. The V segment lost 5 bases and the J segment 5 bases; nucleotides outside the gene matches: 4. Looked up from germline, CDR1 is SEHNR and CDR2 is FQNEAQ (reference sequence). The CDR3 runs 14 residues. As DNA, the CDR3 is TGTGCCAGCAGCCGCGGGACAGGAAATGAAAAACTGTTTTTT. Amino acid sequence: CASSRGTGNEKLFF.

In the case of this clonotype: A much bigger clone sits one base away, suggesting this may be a read error. The CDR3 spells CASSSPRGTKPAGSTIYF. CDR3 in DNA: TGTGCCAGCAGCTCACCGAGAGGGACCAAACCGGCTGGAAGCACCATATATTTT. The chain joins TRBV9 to TRBJ1-3; the D gene is possibly TRBD1 (5 bases). This CDR3 comprises 18 residues. Germline V lookup: CDR1 SGDLS, CDR2 YYNGEE.

This clonotype was counted between two and nine times. V is TRBV11-1 and J is TRBJ2-3; D is unresolved. V was shortened by 6 bases and J by 2 bases, with 21 bases between the two germline ends. The germline V gene encodes CDR1 SGHAT and CDR2 FQDESV (reference sequence). The CDR3 covers 17 residues. CDR3 coding DNA: TGTGCCAGCAGGACAATTAAAGGACGGAAACTCACAGATACGCAGTATTTT. Translation gives CASRTIKGRKLTDTQYF. The whole variable domain, filled in from reference TRBV11-1 and TRBJ2-3, reads EAEVAQSPRYKITEKSQAVAFWCDPISGHATLYWYRQILGQGPELLVQFQDESVVDDSQLPKDRFSAERLKGVDSTLKIQPAELGDSAMYLCASRTIKGRKLTDTQYFGPGTRLTVL.

In this sample, this clonotype turned up a few times. This chain connects TRBV28 to TRBJ1-1; 9 nucleotides match TRBD1. Germline trimming cut 5 bases from V and 7 bases from J; bases unmatched to any gene: 2. Per the germline V gene, CDR1 is MDHEN and CDR2 is SYDVKM. The CDR3 consists of 12 residues. The CDR3 loop is CASSGTGIEAFF. The CDR3 nucleotides are TGTGCCAGCAGTGGGACAGGGATTGAAGCTTTCTTT.

The chain carries TRBV7-2 and TRBJ1-2; tentatively, D is TRBD1 (5 bases). The V end was cut by 6 bases, the J end by 4 bases, with 12 bases between. Germline V gives CDR1 SGHTA, CDR2 FQGNSA. This CDR3 has 13 amino acids. CDR3 coding DNA: TGTGCCAGCAGTTTTGCGGGGCGCTATGGCTACACCTTC. Its translation is CASSFAGRYGYTF.

The V gene is TRBV30, the J gene TRBJ1-3; D possibly corresponds to TRBD1 (6 bases). The CDR3 totals 15 residues. V was pared by 5 bases and J by 2 bases, with 16 bases between. Germline V gene lookup returns CDR1 GTSNPN and CDR2 SVGIG (reference sequence). The CDR3 spells CAWAKMGAAGNTIYF. In DNA form, the CDR3 reads TGTGCCTGGGCCAAGATGGGGGCCGCTGGAAACACCATATATTTT.

This clonotype has more than one count but fewer than ten. V gene TRBV11-2 combines with J gene TRBJ2-1; D may be TRBD2 (7 bases). There are 16 residues in the CDR3. The germline V gene encodes CDR1 SGHAT and CDR2 FQNNGV. Trimming pared 2 bases from V and 6 bases from J, leaving 17 bases between. CDR3 coding DNA: TGTGCCAGCAGCTTAAGCCTAGTGAGGGGGGGCAATGAGCAGTTCTTC. It specifies CASSLSLVRGGNEQFF.

This clonotype showed up just a few times. V gene TRBV19 combines with J gene TRBJ2-2; D remains ambiguous. This CDR3 has 15 amino acids. The germline V and J ends were trimmed by 6 bases and 6 bases, with 17 bases remaining between them. The germline CDR1 and CDR2 sequences are LNHDA and SQIVND (reference sequence). This chain's CDR3 is CASRGSPHSPGELFF. The CDR3 DNA sequence: TGTGCCAGTAGAGGCAGTCCCCATTCCCCCGGGGAGCTGTTTTTT.

In its sample, this clonotype was seen many times. The CDR3 nucleotides are TGCGCCAGCAGCCAAGATGGGCGACTTGGAGCTTTCTTT. It is translated as CASSQDGRLGAFF. This sequence joins TRBV4-1 and TRBJ1-1; D is uncertain. This CDR3 spans 13 amino acids. With 0 bases removed from V and 10 bases from J, the gap between germline ends came to 12 bases. From germline, CDR1 is MGHRA and CDR2 YSYEKL.

Many counts were recorded for this clonotype. The chain joins TRBV7-2 to TRBJ1-1, with D perhaps matching TRBD1 (5 bases). Germline loops: CDR1 SGHTA, CDR2 FQGNSA. The germline V and J ends were trimmed by 3 bases and 0 bases, with 11 bases remaining between them. The CDR3 is 15 residues long. CDR3 nucleotides: TGTGCCAGCAGCTTTGGTTGGGGCATGAACACTGAAGCTTTCTTT. Translated, it gives CASSFGWGMNTEAFF.

This clonotype was counted at least ten times. The rearrangement joins TRBV20-1 to TRBJ1-2, with TRBD1 as a possible D gene (6 bases). The CDR3 loop spans 14 amino acids. V was shortened by 5 bases and J by 4 bases, with 17 bases between the two germline ends. The germline V gene has CDR1 DFQATT and CDR2 SNEGSKA (reference sequence). The CDR3 region is CSAESHREIYGYTF. The CDR3 nucleotides are TGCAGTGCTGAAAGCCACAGGGAAATCTATGGCTACACCTTC.

As for this clonotype: One junction end does not reproduce the germline sequence, and a read error may be involved. This chain links TRBV12-3 or TRBV12-4 with TRBJ2-2, with 9 positions matching TRBD2. This CDR3 is 13 amino acids long. This chain's CDR3 is CAGSGRSGGELFF. Here the CDR3 DNA reads TGTGCCGGCAGCGGGAGGAGTGGCGGGGAGCTGTTTTTT.

The table lists this clonotype with a count of one. This may stem from a read error, because a much larger clone lies one nucleotide away. This chain uses TRBV4-1 with TRBJ1-1; D not resolved. V was pared by 1 base and J by 3 bases, with 9 bases between. Germline V gene lookup returns CDR1 MGHRA and CDR2 YSYEKL. The CDR3 is 14 residues long. The CDR3 DNA reads as TGCGCCAGCAGCCAAGGGGAAACGGACACTGAAGCTTTCTTT. This gives the protein CASSQGETDTEAFF.

This clonotype has a count of ten or more. The CDR3 nucleotides read TGTGCCACCAGCAGAGACGCTAGCGGCAGCAATGAGCAGTTCTTC. Protein: CATSRDASGSNEQFF. The J gene is TRBJ2-1, the V gene TRBV15, with TRBD2 matching 7 bases. With 0 bases clipped from V and 6 bases from J, the junction kept 5 bases outside the gene matches. The CDR3 length is 15 residues. CDR1 LNHNV and CDR2 YYDKDF come from the germline V gene (reference sequence).

The V and J genes are TRBV19 and TRBJ1-1; 8 positions match TRBD1. CDR1 is LNHDA, CDR2 SQIVND, per germline (reference sequence). Unmatched junction bases numbered 5, after V lost 8 bases and J lost 0 bases. The CDR3 totals 14 residues. The CDR3 here is CASGYRGMNTEAFF. The CDR3 DNA reads TGTGCCAGTGGCTACAGGGGGATGAACACTGAAGCTTTCTTT.

This clonotype has a count of ten or more. This rearrangement joins TRBV7-8 to TRBJ1-5; the match to TRBD1 covers 7 bases. The ends lost 3 bases at V and 2 bases at J; junction bases unmatched: 7. Germline V lookup: CDR1 SGHVS, CDR2 FQNEAQ. This CDR3 comprises 16 residues. This CDR3 is CASSFSRGLGNQPQHF. The CDR3, as DNA: TGTGCCAGCAGCTTCTCTAGGGGGCTTGGCAATCAGCCCCAGCATTTT.

Ten or more counts support this clonotype. J is TRBJ1-6 and V is TRBV9, with unresolved D. Trimming took 1 base from V and 0 from J, leaving 17 bases between them. Germline V CDR1 and CDR2: SGDLS, YYNGEE. CDR3 length: 19 residues. In nucleotides, the CDR3 is TGTGCCAGCAGCGTAAAAATTTCGGTAGTTGCCTCCTATAATTCACCCCTCCACTTT. It translates to CASSVKISVVASYNSPLHF.

This clonotype was seen only a few times. The chain uses TRBV6-1 and TRBJ1-5; tentative D call: TRBD1 (5 bases). This CDR3 has 15 amino acids. V dropped 6 bases and J dropped 1 base, with 13 bases sitting between them. Germline V gene lookup returns CDR1 MNHNS and CDR2 SASEGT. The CDR3 reads CASRLPGGSNQPQHF. The CDR3 bases are TGTGCCAGCAGACTGCCGGGGGGAAGCAATCAGCCCCAGCATTTT.

This chain connects TRBV18 to TRBJ1-1; D gene unclear. The length of the CDR3 is 13 residues. Germline V CDR1 and CDR2: KGHSH, LQKENI. Trimming took 2 bases from V and 3 from J, leaving 7 bases between them. In nucleotides, the CDR3 is TGTGCCAGCTCACCAACGGATGACACTGAAGCTTTCTTT. Amino acids: CASSPTDDTEAFF.